This TCR beta chain was retrieved from a study of CD8+ T cells in alopecia areata. Study-wide context: The authors grafted skin from roughly 6-13-month-old C3H/HeJ donors with spontaneous alopecia onto 7-10-week-old female C3H/HeJ mice.

A word on this clone: Antigen specificity is unknown. Gene names denote mouse genes. The read halts 4 residues ahead of the CDR3 end, with the missing end drawn from the germline J gene.

Germline CDR1 reads FNHDT; CDR2 reads SITEND (reference sequence). This CDR3 contains 15 residues. The J segment lost 5 bases and the V segment lost 4 bases, leaving 4 bases of the junction unmatched. Study results and caveats: Compared with mice, patients displayed less clear TCR sharing, possibly for HLA-related reasons. Normal scalp showed lower clonality than lesional scalp, especially alopecia totalis/universalis.

Once RNA had been extracted, it was reverse transcribed into cDNA to act as the sequencing template. Profiled with immunoSEQ multiplex PCR; TCRdb holds only in-frame clones, not every one. The profile covers over 100,000 clones, none occurring a single time. The receptor was isolated from a C3H/HeJ mouse with alopecia areata. The mouse line has the MHC haplotype H2-k. Sequences were obtained from lesional skin. The chain is built from TRBV19 and TRBJ2-1, with 12 bases identical to TRBD2. This chain's CDR3 is CASSAGLGGDAEQFF. CDR3 DNA, as far as it was read: TGTGCCAGCAGTGCGGGACTGGGGGGTGATGCT.